The rows below give T cell receptor beta chains drawn from one sample of a study of cytomegalovirus exposure and HLA in healthy donors. Clones were read by immunoSEQ multiplex PCR, and TCRdb kept only the in-frame ones, dropping some. The data show 200,000 to 250,000 clones, with about 83% seen just once and about 1.4% held by the top ten. The material sequenced was PBMCs. These TCRs come from a girl aged 5-17 years in good health and CMV-seronegative. Both conserved end residues are part of each CDR3.

j_gene: TRBJ2-1; v_gene: TRBV6-6; len: 14; CDR3aa: CASSYLAGGFEQFF
j_gene: TRBJ2-1; v_gene: TRBV19; len: 15; CDR3aa: CASKGVDREVNEQFF
j_gene: TRBJ2-3; v_gene: TRBV4-1; len: 15; CDR3aa: CASSRLAGRTDTQYF
j_gene: TRBJ2-1; v_gene: TRBV9; len: 16; CDR3aa: CASSEISSGRWSEQFF
j_gene: TRBJ1-4; v_gene: TRBV4-1; len: 13; CDR3aa: CASSRINNEKLFF
j_gene: TRBJ1-1; v_gene: TRBV7-9; len: 11; CDR3aa: CASSLRGEAFF
j_gene: TRBJ2-2; v_gene: TRBV2; len: 12; CDR3aa: CASHPESGELFF
j_gene: TRBJ1-5; v_gene: TRBV15; len: 17; CDR3aa: CATSRERSQDHNQPQHF
j_gene: TRBJ2-3; v_gene: TRBV28; len: 15; CDR3aa: CASSFGGEITDTQYF
j_gene: TRBJ1-5; v_gene: TRBV28; len: 13; CDR3aa: CAGHEGGNQPQHF
j_gene: TRBJ2-1; v_gene: TRBV19; len: 16; CDR3aa: CASSIDRLAGEDEQFF
j_gene: TRBJ2-1; v_gene: TRBV29-1; len: 15; CDR3aa: CSGKGLAGNYNEQFF
j_gene: TRBJ2-3; v_gene: TRBV28; len: 15; CDR3aa: CASSPPTPGTDTQYF
j_gene: -; v_gene: TRBV2; len: 13; CDR3aa: CASSESADYEQYF
j_gene: TRBJ2-2; v_gene: TRBV7-2; len: 17; CDR3aa: CASSSIRGPSYTGELFF
j_gene: TRBJ1-6; v_gene: TRBV29-1; len: 15; CDR3aa: CSVAFGTGENSPLHF
j_gene: TRBJ1-2; v_gene: TRBV6-5; len: 13; CDR3aa: CASRRTDLSGYTF
j_gene: TRBJ1-4; v_gene: TRBV4-3; len: 15; CDR3aa: CASSQAGSYNEKLFF
j_gene: TRBJ2-1; v_gene: TRBV7-8; len: 15; CDR3aa: CASSPTSGSYNEQFF
j_gene: TRBJ2-7; v_gene: TRBV7-8; len: 13; CDR3aa: CASSRSTDYEQYF
j_gene: TRBJ2-2; v_gene: TRBV19; len: 14; CDR3aa: CASRFQGGTGELFF
j_gene: TRBJ2-1; v_gene: TRBV28; len: 16; CDR3aa: CASSSPSSGHYNEQFF
j_gene: TRBJ2-3; v_gene: TRBV25-1; len: 16; CDR3aa: CASSEGRLAGTDTQYF
j_gene: TRBJ2-3; v_gene: TRBV6-6; len: 15; CDR3aa: CASSGPGQGSDTQYF
j_gene: TRBJ1-1; v_gene: TRBV2; len: 13; CDR3aa: CASSETGETEAFF
j_gene: TRBJ2-2; v_gene: TRBV19; len: 17; CDR3aa: CASSIGGGTSLTGELFF
j_gene: TRBJ2-5; v_gene: TRBV28; len: 17; CDR3aa: CASSLDRGGQHQETQYF
j_gene: TRBJ2-1; v_gene: TRBV19; len: 15; CDR3aa: CASSITGTSYNEQFF
j_gene: TRBJ2-1; v_gene: TRBV2; len: 11; CDR3aa: CATRQNNEQFF
j_gene: TRBJ1-1; v_gene: TRBV7-2; len: 13; CDR3aa: CASSLPGNTEAFF
j_gene: TRBJ2-1; v_gene: TRBV19; len: 14; CDR3aa: CATSIRDRGNEQFF
j_gene: TRBJ2-7; v_gene: TRBV18; len: 14; CDR3aa: CASSPGTGGYEQYF
j_gene: TRBJ2-1; v_gene: TRBV19; len: 16; CDR3aa: CASSIRGDGPYNEQFF
j_gene: TRBJ1-4; v_gene: TRBV7-8; len: 13; CDR3aa: CASSHELPEKLFF
j_gene: TRBJ1-1; v_gene: TRBV5-6; len: 12; CDR3aa: CASSLAGQPFNF
j_gene: TRBJ1-1; v_gene: TRBV7-9; len: 15; CDR3aa: CASSLVPTVNTEAFF
j_gene: TRBJ1-5; v_gene: TRBV19; len: 14; CDR3aa: CASSILSGGQPQHF
j_gene: TRBJ2-5; v_gene: TRBV5-4; len: 15; CDR3aa: CASSLAERGTETQYF
j_gene: TRBJ2-7; v_gene: TRBV6-5; len: 14; CDR3aa: CASSSSDRGHEQYF
j_gene: TRBJ2-1; v_gene: TRBV25-1; len: 16; CDR3aa: CASSRAVSGAYNEQFF
j_gene: TRBJ2-3; v_gene: TRBV9; len: 19; CDR3aa: CASSPLDGGGALSTDTQYF
j_gene: TRBJ1-1; v_gene: TRBV19; len: 14; CDR3aa: CASSIVTGTTEAFF
j_gene: TRBJ1-2; v_gene: TRBV5-4; len: 13; CDR3aa: CALSVQGAHGYTF
j_gene: TRBJ2-3; v_gene: TRBV6-1; len: 13; CDR3aa: CASTRGGTDTQYF
j_gene: TRBJ2-3; v_gene: TRBV7-2; len: 14; CDR3aa: CASSSLLLGGTQYF
j_gene: TRBJ1-2; v_gene: TRBV11-2; len: 13; CDR3aa: CASSPDRNYGYTF
j_gene: TRBJ1-4; v_gene: TRBV7-9; len: 17; CDR3aa: CASSPDFRTGHNEKLFF
j_gene: TRBJ1-2; v_gene: TRBV6-5; len: 15; CDR3aa: CASSYSAGGLYGYTF
j_gene: TRBJ2-5; v_gene: TRBV7-2; len: 14; CDR3aa: CASSFQGAGETQYF
j_gene: TRBJ2-3; v_gene: TRBV6-4; len: 18; CDR3aa: CASSETMYTGGVQDTQYF
j_gene: TRBJ2-3; v_gene: TRBV28; len: 12; CDR3aa: CASSLAGGPEYF
j_gene: TRBJ2-7; v_gene: TRBV28; len: 12; CDR3aa: CALGESAYEQYF
j_gene: TRBJ2-7; v_gene: TRBV30; len: 13; CDR3aa: CAWSVMTSGEQYF
j_gene: TRBJ2-7; v_gene: TRBV7-9; len: 16; CDR3aa: CASSLGGPRAHSGQYF